This passage covers 15 T cell receptor beta chains from one sample sequenced in a study of CD8 T cells in Susac syndrome. The authors reverse transcribed roughly 0.5 to 1 ug RNA with random hexamers. Via MiXCR, TCRdb re-called the immunoSEQ multiplex PCR reads, giving one row per CDR3 protein. This repertoire shows over 130,000 distinct CDR3 sequences, 95% found once; its top ten account for over 0.095%. Sequenced: CD4+ T cells from PBMCs. All receptors derive from a human donor with multiple sclerosis.

This rearrangement joins TRBV19 to TRBJ2-3; tentatively, D is TRBD2 (5 bases). Germline V CDR1 and CDR2: LNHDA, SQIVND (reference sequence). The CDR3 sequence is 11 residues long. Trimming pared 5 bases from V and 6 bases from J, leaving 6 bases between. CDR3 loop: CASSRGDTQYF. The CDR3 DNA reads TGTGCCAGTAGTCGAGGGGATACGCAGTATTTT.

This chain connects TRBV27 to TRBJ1-1; D perhaps matches TRBD1 (6 bases). The CDR3 totals 15 residues. The V gene lost 5 bases and the J gene lost 0 bases, with 13 bases spanning the gap. The germline V gene encodes CDR1 MNHEY and CDR2 SMNVEV (reference sequence). The CDR3 nucleotides are TGTGCCAGCAGTCCATTCGCAGGGGTGAACACTGAAGCTTTCTTT. Its translation: CASSPFAGVNTEAFF.

V gene TRBV7-2 combines with J gene TRBJ1-1; 9 bases line up with TRBD1. The CDR3 sequence is 16 residues long. From germline, CDR1 is SGHTA and CDR2 FQGNSA. Trimming at V came to 6 bases and at J to 7 bases, leaving 15 bases not matched to a gene. In DNA, the CDR3 is TGTGCCAGCAGTTTAAGAGTGGGACAGGGTACTTTTGAAGCTTTCTTT. Protein product: CASSLRVGQGTFEAFF.

The chain links TRBV29-1 to TRBJ2-1, with 11 bases aligning to TRBD2. The ends lost 4 bases at V and 7 bases at J; junction bases unmatched: 6. Per germline, CDR1 SQVTM and CDR2 ANQGSEA. The CDR3 has 14 amino acids. Here the CDR3 DNA reads TGCAGCGTTGCTATAGCGGGAGGGCCAAATGAGCAGTTCTTC. This sequence encodes CSVAIAGGPNEQFF.

V gene TRBV5-1 combines with J gene TRBJ2-1; D possibly corresponds to TRBD1 (6 bases). The CDR3 sequence is 15 residues long. Trimming left V 0 bases short and J 2 bases short, with 9 bases between. Germline assignment: CDR1 SGHRS and CDR2 YFSETQ. The CDR3 here is CASSLGGQTYNEQFF. For the CDR3, the DNA is TGCGCCAGCAGCTTGGGAGGACAGACCTACAATGAGCAGTTCTTC.

This chain's CDR3 is CASREGQLYNEQFF. In nucleotides, the CDR3 is TGTGCCAGCAGAGAGGGACAGCTCTACAATGAGCAGTTCTTC. The chain recombines TRBV28 with TRBJ2-1, with 7 bases aligning to TRBD1. J lost 3 bases, V lost 6 bases, and 5 bases had no gene match. Germline V gives CDR1 MDHEN, CDR2 SYDVKM. The CDR3 spans 14 residues.

CDR3 amino acids: CASSPTGPNYGYTF. The CDR3 bases are TGTGCCAGCAGCCCGACAGGGCCTAACTATGGCTACACCTTC. The genes are TRBV7-6 and TRBJ1-2, with 7 positions matching TRBD1. The V and J ends lost 5 bases and 0 bases, in that order; junction bases with no gene match: 3. This CDR3 region has 14 residues. CDR1 SGHVS and CDR2 FNYEAQ come from the germline V gene.

This chain uses TRBV27 with TRBJ1-1; no firm D call. This CDR3 region has 13 residues. Trimming stripped 1 base from V and 7 bases from J, with 10 bases between. Germline loops: CDR1 MNHEY, CDR2 SMNVEV (reference sequence). The CDR3 sequence is CASSLWQASEAFF. The CDR3 DNA is TGTGCCAGCAGTTTATGGCAGGCCAGTGAAGCTTTCTTT.

This clonotype was detected a few times. The chain links TRBV7-2 to TRBJ2-4; D possibly corresponds to TRBD1 (6 bases). Germline CDR1 and CDR2: SGHTA and FQGNSA. The CDR3 is 17 residues long. V shed 3 bases and J shed 0 bases, with 15 bases lying between them. The CDR3 here is CASSLDRQRLAKNIQYF. The CDR3 DNA follows: TGTGCCAGCAGCTTGGACAGACAGCGATTAGCCAAAAACATTCAGTACTTC.

The rearrangement joins TRBV7-3 to TRBJ2-7; D gene uncertain. Germline CDR1 and CDR2: SGHTA and FQGTGA. V was clipped by 1 base and J by 0 bases, with 10 bases between them. CDR3 length: 15 residues. The CDR3 DNA is TGTGCCAGCAGCTTAATCGCGGAAGCCTCCTACGAGCAGTACTTC. Its protein product is CASSLIAEASYEQYF. Together with reference TRBV7-3 and TRBJ2-7, the CDR3 gives the full variable domain: GAGVSQTPSNKVTEKGKYVELRCDPISGHTALYWYRQSLGQGPEFLIYFQGTGAADDSGLPNDRFFAVRPEGSVSTLKIQRTERGDSAVYLCASSLIAEASYEQYFGPGTRLTVT.

The chain is built from TRBV7-3 and TRBJ2-4, with D perhaps assigned TRBD1 or TRBD2 (5 bases each). Trimming took off 0 bases at V and 7 bases at J, with 13 bases between the two ends. The germline gives CDR1 SGHTA, CDR2 FQGTGA. CDR3 size: 15 residues. The CDR3: CASSLTRGDRNIQYF. In DNA, the CDR3 is TGTGCCAGCAGCTTAACGCGAGGGGATCGGAACATTCAGTACTTC.

V gene TRBV30 combines with J gene TRBJ2-3, with 10 nucleotides matching TRBD2. V dropped 1 base and J dropped 1; count of bases not matched to a gene: 17. Germline CDR1 GTSNPN, CDR2 SVGIG (reference sequence). The CDR3 contains 20 residues. CDR3 DNA sequence: TGTGCCTGGAGTGACCCCCCTGCTAGCGGGAGCCCTCAGGGCACAGATACGCAGTATTTT. Residues: CAWSDPPASGSPQGTDTQYF.

CDR3 coding DNA: TGTGCCAGCTCGGCCGGGACAGGGCTAGAGACCCAGTACTTC. Translated, it gives CASSAGTGLETQYF. This chain connects TRBV18 to TRBJ2-5; 9 positions agree with TRBD1. This CDR3 comprises 14 residues. Germline lookup yields CDR1 KGHSH and CDR2 LQKENI. J gave up 4 bases and V 6 bases, and 6 bases lay outside the gene matches.

The J gene is TRBJ2-3, the V gene TRBV7-9, with unresolved D. Germline V CDR1 and CDR2: SEHNR, FQNEAQ (reference sequence). This CDR3 contains 14 residues. Trimming left V 3 bases short and J 0 bases short, with 7 bases between. CDR3 nucleotides: TGTGCCAGCAGCTTCAGCCAGAGCACAGATACGCAGTATTTT. Translated: CASSFSQSTDTQYF.

The chain links TRBV20-1 to TRBJ2-1; 15 bases line up with TRBD2. The CDR3 consists of 16 residues. V trimming: 6 bases; J trimming: 1 base; junction bases outside the gene matches: 4. Germline values: CDR1 DFQATT, CDR2 SNEGSKA (reference sequence). The CDR3 DNA sequence: TGCAGTGCGGGGGGACTAGCGGGAGGATCCTACAATGAGCAGTTCTTC. Protein product: CSAGGLAGGSYNEQFF.